This T cell receptor beta chain was captured by sequencing in a study of blood T cells in healthy people across ages. Germline V gene data show CDR1 as SNHLY and CDR2 as FYNNEI. V was pared by 6 bases and J by 2 bases, with 13 bases between. The CDR3 spans 14 residues. A J-beta primer mix and a sample-barcoded 5' primer were used in a second PCR of about 6 to 12 cycles. TCRdb called the 5' RACE reads again in MiXCR, with one record for every CDR3 protein. The profile shows some 1.6 million distinct CDR3 sequences, about 32% of them singletons. The V gene is TRBV2, the J gene TRBJ1-2; D ambiguous. Sequencing was performed on blood. The receptor was derived from a woman younger than 45 in good health. CDR3 loop: CASSFSSRNYGYTF. The CDR3 DNA reads as TGTGCCAGCAGCTTCTCATCACGGAACTATGGCTACACCTTC.